This T cell receptor beta chain was observed in a study of CD8+ T cells in alopecia areata. Whole-study results and caveats: In scalp samples, resident alphabeta T cells of normal skin are also sequenced. Normal scalp showed lower clonality than lesional scalp, especially alopecia totalis/universalis.

The authors extracted RNA and reverse transcribed it into cDNA as the sequencing template. Assay used: immunoSEQ multiplex PCR; TCRdb lists only in-frame clones, some missing. The sample yields about 270,000 clones, without any singletons. Pooled cells of cutaneous lymph node origin were sorted on CD4, CD8alpha, NKG2D, NKG2ACE and other markers. Trimming took 3 bases from V and 3 from J; bases not matched to a gene: 3. The CDR3 has 14 residues. Looked up from germline, CDR1 is NSQYPW and CDR2 is LRSPGD (reference sequence). Worth noting for this clone: No antigen is known for it. Gene labels here are mouse ones. The read stops 4 residues short of the end of the CDR3; the missing end is completed from the germline J gene.

The receptor comes from a C3H/HeJ mouse with alopecia areata. The strain is characterized by the MHC haplotype H2-k. The sample was CD4+ T cells sorted from a lymph node. The rearrangement joins TRBV1 to TRBJ2-5; 7 nucleotides line up with TRBD1. The CDR3 spells CTCSASGQQDTQYF. The CDR3 DNA, read in part, is TGCACCTGCAGTGCTTCGGGACAGCAAGAC. The whole variable domain, filled in from reference TRBV1 and TRBJ2-5, reads VTLLEQNPRWRLVPRGQAVNLRCILKNSQYPWMSWYQQDLQKQLQWLFTLRSPGDKEVKSLPGADYLATRVTDTELRLQVANMSQGRTLYCTCSASGQQDTQYFGPGTRLLVL.